This TCR beta chain emerged from a study of T cell responses to AZD1222 COVID-19 vaccine. General study findings and limits: It was only 6 or 7 AZD1222 recipients who were seropositive at baseline. The span of vaccine-associated CD4 TCRs extended across spike, with dominance at 160-218 and 743-854. Sampled repertoires all dated from after the peak T cell response. Spike-specific TCR depth and breadth grew after two AZD1222 doses.

Trimming took 0 bases from V and 3 from J, leaving 12 bases between them. Germline V lookup: CDR1 SGHRS, CDR2 YFSETQ. CDR3 length equals 16 residues. Profiling relied on immunoSEQ multiplex PCR, and the TCRdb table lists in-frame clones only, not all of them. The data show about 120,000 clones, 90% seen once. A note on this clone: Antigen: not known.

The sequenced sample was peripheral blood, obtained on day 0 of MenACWY control vaccination. The chain couples TRBV5-1 to TRBJ2-2; tentatively, D is TRBD1 (5 bases). The TCR was taken from an adult in good health. The CDR3 nucleotides read TGCGCCAGCAGCTTGGCTCGACAGAGCTACACCGGGGAGCTGTTTTTT. It is translated as CASSLARQSYTGELFF.